This entry lists 8 T cell receptor beta chains sequenced from one sample in a study of regulatory T cells in long-lasting Graves disease. Through Arm-PCR of CDR3 regions and iRepertoire HTBI primers, TCR beta libraries were built. TCRdb ran MiXCR on the multiplex PCR reads and lists one entry per CDR3 protein. In the table there are 250,000 or so distinct CDR3 sequences, around 18% of which are singletons. As for time point: newly diagnosed GD, antithyroid drugs for less than 3 months. Generation of the TCR library employed RNA extracted from PBMCs. These data also formed part of another study, on T cells in Graves' hyperthyroidism and ophthalmopathy.

Sequenced here: peripheral blood mononuclear cells (PBMCs), sampled at new diagnosis, from a patient treated with antithyroid drugs. These receptors all come from a woman aged 25 to 39 with Graves disease.

The chain carries TRBV3-1 and TRBJ2-1; the match to TRBD2 covers 12 bases. There are 15 residues in the CDR3. Germline CDR1 and CDR2: LGHDT and YNNKEL (reference sequence). The V and J ends lost 4 bases and 8 bases, in that order; junction bases with no gene match: 6. CDR3 DNA sequence: TGTGCCAGCAGCCCTACTAGCGGGGGGCAGGATGAGCAGTTCTTC. Amino acids: CASSPTSGGQDEQFF.

There are a few counts of this clonotype. The chain joins TRBV20-1 to TRBJ2-2; D is ambiguous. Per the germline V gene, CDR1 is DFQATT and CDR2 is SNEGSKA (reference sequence). V shed 3 bases and J shed 4 bases, with 9 bases lying between them. CDR3 size: 13 residues. CDR3 in amino acids: CSASRDGTGELFF. The CDR3 DNA reads TGCAGTGCTAGTAGGGATGGCACCGGGGAGCTGTTTTTT.

Many counts were recorded for this clonotype. The rearrangement joins TRBV14 to TRBJ2-3; D possibly uses TRBD1 or TRBD2 (6 bases each). The CDR3 is 16 amino acids. The V gene's germline CDR1 is SGHDN and CDR2 FVKESK. V gave up 1 base and J gave up 3 bases, with 14 bases separating them. As DNA, the CDR3 is TGTGCCAGCAGCCAAGGGGGGCAGGGAGGAACAGATACGCAGTATTTT. Translated, it gives CASSQGGQGGTDTQYF.

The CDR3 nucleotides read TGTGCCAGCAGCGTCTCAAGAAGTGGATCACCCCTCCACTTT. It encodes CASSVSRSGSPLHF. The chain carries TRBV27 and TRBJ1-6; D ambiguous. The CDR3 contains 14 residues. Trimming took off 6 bases at V and 10 bases at J, with 16 bases between the two ends. Per the germline V gene, CDR1 is MNHEY and CDR2 is SMNVEV (reference sequence).

This clonotype was observed at least ten times. The CDR3 DNA is TGTGCCAGCAAAAGGGGAACCCTCTCTGGGGCCAACGTCCTGACTTTC. Protein: CASKRGTLSGANVLTF. The gene calls are TRBV12-3 or TRBV12-4 and TRBJ2-6, with D possibly matching TRBD1 (5 bases). Deletions cut 7 bases from V and 0 bases from J, with 13 bases between. This CDR3 has 16 residues.

The CDR3 is CASSRRDRGGQPQHF. In nucleotides, the CDR3 is TGTGCCAGCAGTCGCCGGGACAGGGGGGGCCAGCCCCAGCATTTT. The J gene is TRBJ1-5, the V gene TRBV6-1, with 11 bases identical to TRBD1. V was clipped by 5 bases and J by 7 bases; unmatched bases: 7. The CDR3 sequence is 15 residues long. Germline V lookup: CDR1 MNHNS, CDR2 SASEGT.

The V and J genes are TRBV4-2 and TRBJ1-4; 8 bases are shared with TRBD1. The CDR3 has 17 amino acids. From germline, CDR1 is LGHNA and CDR2 YNFKEQ. V was pared by 3 bases and J by 4 bases, with 10 bases of the junction left unmatched. The CDR3 protein is CASSQYGGQDINEKLFF. The CDR3 DNA reads as TGTGCCAGCAGCCAGTACGGGGGACAGGACATTAATGAAAAACTGTTTTTT.

The rearrangement links TRBV20-1 to TRBJ2-2; 9 bases map to TRBD2. V lost 1 base to trimming and J lost 4 bases; unmatched junction nucleotides: 4. Germline lookup yields CDR1 DFQATT and CDR2 SNEGSKA (reference sequence). The CDR3 is made up of 15 amino acids. This CDR3 is CSARVNSGGTGELFF. The CDR3 nucleotides are TGCAGTGCTAGAGTGAATAGCGGGGGCACCGGGGAGCTGTTTTTT.